This is a list of T cell receptor beta chains from one sample in a study of T cell changes during pregnancy in multiple sclerosis. Method: immunoSEQ multiplex PCR; TCRdb's copy keeps in-frame clones and lacks some. Of 130,000 or so clones in the sample, 95% to 98% are singletons; the top ten hold around 0.46%. The sequenced sample was peripheral blood, obtained after pregnancy. These receptor sequences come from a female donor with multiple sclerosis, enrolled in a pregnancy study. The CDR3 runs from the conserved cysteine through the conserved F or W. A D gene is named only where the DNA matches it firmly. Not every row has a clone size; where given, it reads once, few, many or a size class.

once,TRBV6-5,TRBJ1-2,TRBD1,CASSYSTGASFGYTF,TGTGCCAGCAGTTACTCGACAGGGGCCTCCTTCGGCTACACCTTC
-,TRBV19,TRBJ2-3,TRBD2,CASRRLDSSGRGADTQYF,TGTGCCAGTAGAAGGCTTGACTCTAGCGGGAGAGGGGCAGATACGCAGTATTTT
-,TRBV7-9,TRBJ2-7,-,CASRDMSYEQYF,TGTGCCAGCAGGGACATGTCCTACGAGCAGTACTTC
-,TRBV25-1,TRBJ2-2,TRBD1,CASSEFGTGASGELFF,TGTGCCAGCAGTGAATTTGGGACAGGGGCGTCCGGGGAGCTGTTTTTT
once,TRBV6-1,TRBJ1-5,-,CASTSETVRPQHF,TGTGCCAGCACCTCAGAGACAGTTCGGCCCCAGCATTTT
-,TRBV7-7,TRBJ2-5,TRBD2,CASSVFPSGRTLGTQYF,TGTGCTAGCAGCGTATTTCCTAGCGGGAGGACCCTGGGGACCCAGTACTTC
-,TRBV19,TRBJ2-5,-,CASSTDRQETQYF,TGTGCCAGTAGTACGGACAGACAAGAGACCCAGTACTTC
-,TRBV5-4,TRBJ1-2,-,CASSLGGRSEGYTF,TGTGCCAGCAGCTTGGGTGGCAGGTCGGAAGGCTACACCTTC
-,TRBV7-8,TRBJ1-1,TRBD1,CASSWGFYADRGPTEAFF,TGTGCCAGCAGCTGGGGGTTCTATGCGGACAGGGGGCCTACTGAAGCTTTCTTT
-,TRBV5-1,TRBJ1-5,-,CASSPDSSNQPQHF,TGCGCCAGCAGTCCGGACAGTAGCAATCAGCCCCAGCATTTT
-,TRBV30,TRBJ1-2,-,CAWSQFAGTVYGYTF,TGTGCCTGGAGTCAGTTTGCGGGGACGGTTTATGGCTACACCTTC
-,TRBV23-1,TRBJ2-1,TRBD1,CASSILPQGSSYNEQFF,TGCGCCAGCAGTATCCTCCCACAGGGGAGCTCCTACAATGAGCAGTTCTTC
once,TRBV27,TRBJ2-3,-,CASSSLGGSARTDTQYF,TGTGCCAGCAGTTCCCTCGGGGGTAGCGCCCGCACAGATACGCAGTATTTT
-,TRBV4-2,TRBJ1-5,-,CASRQRGAFGTSYSNQPQHF,TGTGCCAGCCGTCAAAGGGGAGCATTTGGGACATCTTATAGCAATCAGCCCCAGCATTTT
-,TRBV7-9,TRBJ2-3,TRBD1,CASSHPDRGLADTQYF,TGTGCCAGCAGCCACCCGGACAGGGGGCTCGCAGATACGCAGTATTTT
-,TRBV18,TRBJ2-3,TRBD1,CASSLRTGIADTQYF,TGTGCCAGCTCGCTTAGGACAGGGATTGCAGATACGCAGTATTTT
-,TRBV6-1,TRBJ2-2,-,CASSGLEETTGELFF,TGTGCCAGCAGTGGGCTTGAGGAAACCACCGGGGAGCTGTTTTTT
-,TRBV2,TRBJ1-2,TRBD1,CASGGTGYGYTF,TGTGCCAGTGGGGGGACAGGCTATGGCTACACCTTC
-,TRBV13,TRBJ2-7,-,CASSTGRGGSYEQYF,TGTGCCAGCAGCACGGGACGTGGAGGGTCCTACGAGCAGTACTTC
-,TRBV9,TRBJ2-5,TRBD2,CASSVGIAGFAGEETQYF,TGTGCCAGCAGCGTAGGTATTGCTGGGTTTGCGGGAGAAGAGACCCAGTACTTC
-,TRBV2,TRBJ2-3,TRBD2,CASTRTSGSTDTQYF,TGTGCCAGCACTCGCACTAGCGGGAGCACAGATACGCAGTATTTT
-,TRBV18,TRBJ2-1,TRBD2,CASSPVGGNEYNEQFF,TGTGCCAGCTCACCAGTGGGGGGGAATGAGTACAATGAGCAGTTCTTC
-,TRBV6-6,TRBJ2-5,TRBD2,CASSYFRTSGQETQYF,TGTGCCAGCAGTTACTTTCGGACTAGCGGGCAAGAGACCCAGTACTTC
-,TRBV18,TRBJ2-1,TRBD1,CASSFAGTGMNNEQFF,TGTGCCAGCTCATTTGCCGGGACAGGGATGAACAATGAGCAGTTCTTC
-,TRBV27,TRBJ2-7,-,CASSLQSAYEQYF,TGTGCCAGCAGTTTGCAATCGGCCTACGAGCAGTACTTC
-,TRBV10-3,TRBJ2-3,TRBD2,CAISDPLAGRSHPSTDTQYF,TGTGCCATCAGTGACCCACTAGCGGGAAGGAGCCATCCTAGCACAGATACGCAGTATTTT
-,TRBV9,TRBJ1-3,-,CASSVGGLSGNTIYF,TGTGCCAGCAGCGTAGGGGGCCTTTCCGGAAACACCATATATTTT
-,TRBV2,TRBJ2-2,TRBD2,CASSDGLAGPSNTGELFF,TGTGCCAGCAGTGATGGGCTAGCGGGGCCCTCGAACACCGGGGAGCTGTTTTTT
-,TRBV7-9,TRBJ1-5,TRBD1,CASGQGNQPQHF,TGTGCCAGCGGACAGGGCAATCAGCCCCAGCATTTT
-,TRBV16,TRBJ2-2,TRBD2,CASGRTSGANTGELFF,TGTGCCAGCGGACGGACTAGCGGGGCGAACACCGGGGAGCTGTTTTTT
-,TRBV5-1,TRBJ2-7,TRBD2,CATRLAGGSYEQYF,TGCGCCACCCGACTAGCGGGAGGTTCCTACGAGCAGTACTTC
-,TRBV5-7,TRBJ2-5,TRBD1,CASSWDSWSQETQYF,TGTGCCAGCAGCTGGGACAGTTGGTCTCAAGAGACCCAGTACTTC
-,TRBV30,TRBJ1-4,-,CAWTPGGEKLFF,TGTGCCTGGACCCCCGGAGGAGAAAAACTGTTTTTT
few,TRBV5-6,TRBJ2-1,-,CASSLLGYGEQFF,TGTGCCAGCAGCTTGTTGGGCTACGGTGAGCAGTTCTTC
-,TRBV6-5,TRBJ1-3,-,CASRNTGISGNTIYF,TGTGCCAGCAGAAATACGGGAATCTCTGGAAACACCATATATTTT
-,TRBV4-3,TRBJ1-2,TRBD1,CASSQDRVAYGYTF,TGCGCCAGCAGCCAGGACAGGGTCGCCTATGGCTACACCTTC
-,TRBV6-5,TRBJ1-3,-,CASSRGSGNTIYF,TGTGCCAGCAGTCGGGGGTCTGGAAACACCATATATTTT
once,TRBV19,TRBJ2-1,-,CASGQFNEQFF,TGTGCCAGCGGACAGTTCAATGAGCAGTTCTTC
once,TRBV27,TRBJ2-1,TRBD2,CASSSLRLAGNEQFF,TGTGCCAGCAGTTCCCTACGACTAGCGGGAAATGAGCAGTTCTTC
-,TRBV19,TRBJ2-5,-,CASSPGGYETQYF,TGTGCCAGTAGTCCAGGGGGGTACGAGACCCAGTACTTC
-,TRBV28,TRBJ2-1,TRBD2,CASSFPLAGLAYNEQFF,TGTGCCAGCAGTTTCCCCCTAGCGGGGCTGGCCTACAATGAGCAGTTCTTC
-,TRBV19,TRBJ1-5,-,CASSFRTDNQPQHF,TGTGCCAGTAGTTTCAGGACAGACAATCAGCCCCAGCATTTT